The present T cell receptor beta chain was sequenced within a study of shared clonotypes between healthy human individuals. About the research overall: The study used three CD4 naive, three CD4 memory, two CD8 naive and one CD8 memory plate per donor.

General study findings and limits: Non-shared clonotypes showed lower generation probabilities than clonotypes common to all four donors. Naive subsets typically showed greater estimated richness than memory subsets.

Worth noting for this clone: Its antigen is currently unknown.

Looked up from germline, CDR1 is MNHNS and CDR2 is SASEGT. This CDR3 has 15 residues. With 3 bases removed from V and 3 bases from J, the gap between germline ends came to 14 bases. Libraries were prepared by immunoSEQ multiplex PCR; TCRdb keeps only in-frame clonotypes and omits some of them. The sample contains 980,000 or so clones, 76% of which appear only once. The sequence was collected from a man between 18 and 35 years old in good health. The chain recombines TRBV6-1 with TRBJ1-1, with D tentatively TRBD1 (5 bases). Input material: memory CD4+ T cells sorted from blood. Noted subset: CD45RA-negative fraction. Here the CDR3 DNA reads TGTGCCAGCAGTGACCGCGTGGGACGGGACACTGAAGCTTTCTTT. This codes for CASSDRVGRDTEAFF.